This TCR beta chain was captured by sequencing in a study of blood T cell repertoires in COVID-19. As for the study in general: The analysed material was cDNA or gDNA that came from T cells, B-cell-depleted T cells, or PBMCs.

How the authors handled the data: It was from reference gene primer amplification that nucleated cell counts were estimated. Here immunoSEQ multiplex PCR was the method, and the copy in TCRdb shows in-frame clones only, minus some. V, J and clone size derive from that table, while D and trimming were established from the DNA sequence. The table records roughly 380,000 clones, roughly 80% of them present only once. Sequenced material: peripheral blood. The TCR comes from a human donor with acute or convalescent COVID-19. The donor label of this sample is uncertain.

CDR3 nucleotides: TGTGCCAGCTCACCAGGACAGGGGAAGGACGAGCAGTACTTC. Its protein product is CASSPGQGKDEQYF. This chain connects TRBV18 to TRBJ2-7; 9 nucleotides align to TRBD1. CDR1 and CDR2 from the germline V gene are KGHSH and LQKENI. This CDR3 has 14 residues. Germline trimming cut 2 bases from V and 5 bases from J; bases unmatched to any gene: 4.